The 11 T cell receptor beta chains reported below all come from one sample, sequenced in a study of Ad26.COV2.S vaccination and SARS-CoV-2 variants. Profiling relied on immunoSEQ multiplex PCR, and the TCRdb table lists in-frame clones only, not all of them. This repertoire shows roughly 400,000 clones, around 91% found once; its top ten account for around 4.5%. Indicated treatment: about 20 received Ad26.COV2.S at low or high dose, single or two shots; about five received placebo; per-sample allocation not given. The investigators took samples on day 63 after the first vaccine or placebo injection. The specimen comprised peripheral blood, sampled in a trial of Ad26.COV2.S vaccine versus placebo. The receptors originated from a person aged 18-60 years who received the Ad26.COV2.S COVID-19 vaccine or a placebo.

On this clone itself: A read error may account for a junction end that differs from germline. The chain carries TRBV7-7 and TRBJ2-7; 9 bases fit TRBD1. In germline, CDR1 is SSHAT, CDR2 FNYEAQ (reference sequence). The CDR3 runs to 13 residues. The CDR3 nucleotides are TGTGCTAGCAGCCGGGACAGGGTTTCCGAGCAGTACTTC. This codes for CASSRDRVSEQYF.

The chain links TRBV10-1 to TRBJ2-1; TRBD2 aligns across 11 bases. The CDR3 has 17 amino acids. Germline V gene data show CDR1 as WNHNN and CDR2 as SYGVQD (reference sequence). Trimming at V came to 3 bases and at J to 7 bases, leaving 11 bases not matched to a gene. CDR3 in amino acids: CASSDSLTSGIRNEQFF. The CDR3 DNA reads TGCGCCAGCAGTGACTCCTTGACTAGCGGGATACGTAATGAGCAGTTCTTC.

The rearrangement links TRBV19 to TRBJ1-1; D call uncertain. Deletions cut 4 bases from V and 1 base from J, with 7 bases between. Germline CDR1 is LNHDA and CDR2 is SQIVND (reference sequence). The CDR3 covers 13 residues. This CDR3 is CASSRTANTEAFF. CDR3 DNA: TGTGCCAGTAGTAGGACTGCGAACACTGAAGCTTTCTTT.

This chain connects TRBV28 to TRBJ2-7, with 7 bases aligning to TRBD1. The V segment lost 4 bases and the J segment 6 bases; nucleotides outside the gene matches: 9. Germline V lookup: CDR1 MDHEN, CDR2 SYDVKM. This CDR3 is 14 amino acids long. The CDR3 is CASSSGQSASEQYF. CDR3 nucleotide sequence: TGTGCCAGCAGTTCGGGACAGTCCGCCTCCGAGCAGTACTTC. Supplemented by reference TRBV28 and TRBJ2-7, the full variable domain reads DVKVTQSSRYLVKRTGEKVFLECVQDMDHENMFWYRQDPGLGLRLIYFSYDVKMKEKGDIPEGYSVSREKKERFSLILESASTNQTSMYLCASSSGQSASEQYFGPGTRLTVT.

The CDR3: CASSRSASGGTASTDTQYF. As DNA, the CDR3 is TGTGCCAGTAGTAGGTCGGCTAGCGGAGGCACCGCGAGCACAGATACGCAGTATTTT. V usage is TRBV19 and J usage is TRBJ2-3; TRBD2 matches at 7 bases. The CDR3 is 19 amino acids. Germline V lookup: CDR1 LNHDA, CDR2 SQIVND (reference sequence). J was trimmed by 0 bases and V by 4 bases; bases with no gene match: 16.

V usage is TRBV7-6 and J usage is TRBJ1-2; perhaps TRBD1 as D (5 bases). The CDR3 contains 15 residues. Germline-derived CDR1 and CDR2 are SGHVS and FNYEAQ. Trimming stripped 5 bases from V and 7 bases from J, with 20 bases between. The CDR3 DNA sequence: TGTGCCAGCAGCCAGGCGGTTGGGGGTTTTGGTGGCTACACCTTC. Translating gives CASSQAVGGFGGYTF.

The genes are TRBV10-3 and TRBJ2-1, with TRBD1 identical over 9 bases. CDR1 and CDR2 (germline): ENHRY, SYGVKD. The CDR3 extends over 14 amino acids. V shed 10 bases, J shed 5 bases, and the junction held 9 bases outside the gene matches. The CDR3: CATKTGGLDNEQFF. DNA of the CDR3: TGTGCCACGAAAACAGGGGGCCTCGACAATGAGCAGTTCTTC.

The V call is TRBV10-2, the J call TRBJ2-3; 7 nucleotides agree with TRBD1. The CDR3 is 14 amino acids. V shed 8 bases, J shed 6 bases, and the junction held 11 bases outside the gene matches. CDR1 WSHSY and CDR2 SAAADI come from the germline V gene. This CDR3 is CASGFDEGADTQYF. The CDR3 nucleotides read TGCGCCAGCGGATTTGACGAGGGGGCGGATACGCAGTATTTT.

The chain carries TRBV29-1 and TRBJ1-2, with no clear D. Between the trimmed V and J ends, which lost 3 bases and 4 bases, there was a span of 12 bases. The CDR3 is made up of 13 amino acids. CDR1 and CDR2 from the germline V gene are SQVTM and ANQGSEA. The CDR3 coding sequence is TGCAGCGTTGAGGCAGGCCTCACCTATGGCTACACCTTC. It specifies CSVEAGLTYGYTF.

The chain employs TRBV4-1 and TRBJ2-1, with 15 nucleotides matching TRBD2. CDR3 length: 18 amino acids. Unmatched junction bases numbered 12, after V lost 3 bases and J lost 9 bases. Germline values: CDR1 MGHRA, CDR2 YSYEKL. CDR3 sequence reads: CASSQDEQGLAGGFEQFF. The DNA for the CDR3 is TGCGCCAGCAGCCAGGATGAACAGGGACTAGCGGGAGGTTTTGAGCAGTTCTTC.

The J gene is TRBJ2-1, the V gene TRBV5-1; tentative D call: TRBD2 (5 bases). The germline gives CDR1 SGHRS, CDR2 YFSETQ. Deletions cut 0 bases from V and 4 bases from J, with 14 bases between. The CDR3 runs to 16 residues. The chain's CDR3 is CASSLGLRREYNEQFF. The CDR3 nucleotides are TGCGCCAGCAGCTTGGGATTACGACGGGAATACAATGAGCAGTTCTTC.